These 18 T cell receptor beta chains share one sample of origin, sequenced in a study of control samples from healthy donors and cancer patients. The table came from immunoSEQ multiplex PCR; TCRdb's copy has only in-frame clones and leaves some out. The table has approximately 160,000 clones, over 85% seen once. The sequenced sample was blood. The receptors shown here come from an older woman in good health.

The DNA for the CDR3 is TGCAGCGTTGTCGGGGCAGCTAATGAAAAACTGTTTTTT. Translation gives CSVVGAANEKLFF. V usage is TRBV29-1 and J usage is TRBJ1-4, with D perhaps matching TRBD1 (5 bases). The CDR3 runs 13 residues. V lost 4 bases and J lost 3, with 9 bases in between. Germline loops: CDR1 SQVTM, CDR2 ANQGSEA.

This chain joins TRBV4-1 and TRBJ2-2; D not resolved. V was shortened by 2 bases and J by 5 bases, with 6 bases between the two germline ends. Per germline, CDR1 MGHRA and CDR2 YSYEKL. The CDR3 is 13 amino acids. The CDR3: CASSQQRTGELFF. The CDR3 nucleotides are TGCGCCAGCAGCCAACAGCGAACCGGGGAGCTGTTTTTT.

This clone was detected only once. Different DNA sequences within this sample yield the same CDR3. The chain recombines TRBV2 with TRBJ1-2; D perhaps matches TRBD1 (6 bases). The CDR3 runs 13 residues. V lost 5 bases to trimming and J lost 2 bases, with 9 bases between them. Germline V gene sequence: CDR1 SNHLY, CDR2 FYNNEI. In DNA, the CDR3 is TGTGCCAGCAGTCCCGGGACAAACTATGGCTACACCTTC. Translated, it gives CASSPGTNYGYTF.

The CDR3 sequence: CASSRQRGASNTEAFF. In DNA form, the CDR3 reads TGTGCCAGTAGTCGCCAGCGGGGGGCGTCGAACACTGAAGCTTTCTTT. The V and J genes are TRBV19 and TRBJ1-1; possible D gene TRBD1, 6 bases. Deletions cut 5 bases from V and 1 base from J, with 17 bases between. This CDR3 is built from 16 residues. CDR1 is LNHDA, CDR2 SQIVND, per germline (reference sequence).

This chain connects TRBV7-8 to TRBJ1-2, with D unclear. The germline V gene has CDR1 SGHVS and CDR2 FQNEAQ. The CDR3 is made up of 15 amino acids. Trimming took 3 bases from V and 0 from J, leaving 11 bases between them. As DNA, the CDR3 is TGTGCCAGCAGCTTTGTCTACGGCCCTAACTATGGCTACACCTTC. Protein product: CASSFVYGPNYGYTF. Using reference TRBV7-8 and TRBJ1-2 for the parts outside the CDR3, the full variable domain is GAGVSQSPRYKVAKRGQDVALRCDPISGHVSLFWYQQALGQGPEFLTYFQNEAQLDKSGLPSDRFFAERPEGSVSTLKIQRTQQEDSAVYLCASSFVYGPNYGYTFGSGTRLTVV.

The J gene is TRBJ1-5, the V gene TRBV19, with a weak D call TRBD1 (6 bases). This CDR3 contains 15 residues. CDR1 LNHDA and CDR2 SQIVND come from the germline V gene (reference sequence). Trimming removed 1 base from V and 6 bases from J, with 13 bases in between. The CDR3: CASSIGQAFGQPQHF. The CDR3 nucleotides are TGTGCCAGTAGTATAGGACAGGCCTTCGGTCAGCCCCAGCATTTT.

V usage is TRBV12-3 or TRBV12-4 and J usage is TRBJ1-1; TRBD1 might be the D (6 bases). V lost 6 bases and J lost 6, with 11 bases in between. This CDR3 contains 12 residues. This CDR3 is CASSPRGPEAFF. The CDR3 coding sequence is TGTGCCAGCAGCCCCAGGGGACCTGAAGCTTTCTTT.

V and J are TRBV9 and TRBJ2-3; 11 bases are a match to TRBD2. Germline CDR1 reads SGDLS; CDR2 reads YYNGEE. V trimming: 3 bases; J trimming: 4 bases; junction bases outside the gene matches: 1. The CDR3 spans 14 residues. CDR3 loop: CASSEGLAADTQYF. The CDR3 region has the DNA TGTGCCAGCAGCGAGGGACTAGCGGCAGATACGCAGTATTTT.

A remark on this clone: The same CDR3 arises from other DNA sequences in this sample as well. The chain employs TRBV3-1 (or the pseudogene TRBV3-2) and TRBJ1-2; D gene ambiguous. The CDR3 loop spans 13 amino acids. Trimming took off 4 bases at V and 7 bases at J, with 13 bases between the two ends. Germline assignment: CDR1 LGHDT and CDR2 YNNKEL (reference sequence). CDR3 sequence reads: CASSLGATGGYTF. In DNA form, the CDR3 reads TGTGCCAGCAGCCTAGGAGCTACGGGTGGCTACACCTTC.

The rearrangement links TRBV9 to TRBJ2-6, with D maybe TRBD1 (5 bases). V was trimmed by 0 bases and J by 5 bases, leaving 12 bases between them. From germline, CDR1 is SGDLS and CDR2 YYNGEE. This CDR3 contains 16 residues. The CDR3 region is CASSVAQVPWANVLTF. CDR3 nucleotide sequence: TGTGCCAGCAGCGTAGCACAGGTTCCTTGGGCCAACGTCCTGACTTTC.

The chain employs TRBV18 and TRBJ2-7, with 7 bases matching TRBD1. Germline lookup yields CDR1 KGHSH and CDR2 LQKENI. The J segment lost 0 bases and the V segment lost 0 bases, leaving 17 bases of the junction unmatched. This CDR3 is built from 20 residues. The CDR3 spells CASSPPVPYRQGPYSYEQYF. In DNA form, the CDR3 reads TGTGCCAGCTCACCACCGGTCCCCTACAGACAGGGCCCTTACTCCTACGAGCAGTACTTC.

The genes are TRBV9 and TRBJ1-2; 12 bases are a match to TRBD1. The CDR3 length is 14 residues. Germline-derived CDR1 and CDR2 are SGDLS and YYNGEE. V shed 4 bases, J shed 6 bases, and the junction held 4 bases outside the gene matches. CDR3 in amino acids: CASSQGQGADGYTF. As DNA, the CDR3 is TGTGCCAGCAGCCAGGGACAGGGGGCAGATGGCTACACCTTC.

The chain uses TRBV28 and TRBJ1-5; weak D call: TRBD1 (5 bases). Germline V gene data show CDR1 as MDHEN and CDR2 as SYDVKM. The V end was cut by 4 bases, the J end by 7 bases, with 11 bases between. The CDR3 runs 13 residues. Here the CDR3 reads CASSSGVGQPQHF. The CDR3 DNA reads TGTGCCAGCAGTTCGGGGGTTGGGCAGCCCCAGCATTTT.

CDR3 nucleotides: TGCGCCAGCAGCTTGGTGAAGACAGGGGGCGGTTACGGGGAGCTGTTTTTT. As protein: CASSLVKTGGGYGELFF. The J gene is TRBJ2-2, the V gene TRBV5-1, with 10 bases matching TRBD1. This CDR3 region has 17 residues. CDR1 is SGHRS and CDR2 is YFSETQ in the germline V gene. With V trimmed by 0 bases and J by 7 bases, 9 bases remained unmatched.

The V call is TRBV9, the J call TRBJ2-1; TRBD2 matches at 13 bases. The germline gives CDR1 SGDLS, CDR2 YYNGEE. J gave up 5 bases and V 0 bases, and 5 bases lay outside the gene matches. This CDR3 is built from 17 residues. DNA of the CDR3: TGTGCCAGCAGCGTAGCTTATGGACTAGCGGGGGACAATGAGCAGTTCTTC. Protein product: CASSVAYGLAGDNEQFF.

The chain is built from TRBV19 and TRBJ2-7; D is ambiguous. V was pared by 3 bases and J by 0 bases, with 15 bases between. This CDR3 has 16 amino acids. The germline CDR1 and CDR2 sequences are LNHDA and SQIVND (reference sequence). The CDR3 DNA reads TGTGCCAGTAGTATTACAAGTACGGCCCGCTCCTACGAGCAGTACTTC. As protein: CASSITSTARSYEQYF. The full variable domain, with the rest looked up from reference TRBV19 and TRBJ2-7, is DGGITQSPKYLFRKEGQNVTLSCEQNLNHDAMYWYRQDPGQGLRLIYYSQIVNDFQKGDIAEGYSVSREKKESFPLTVTSAQKNPTAFYLCASSITSTARSYEQYFGPGTRLTVT.

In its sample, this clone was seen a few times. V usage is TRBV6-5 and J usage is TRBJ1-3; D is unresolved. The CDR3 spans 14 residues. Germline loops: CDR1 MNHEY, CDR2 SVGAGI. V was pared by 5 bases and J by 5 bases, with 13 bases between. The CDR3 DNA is TGTGCCAGCAGTCCGGGGTCCGTTAGAAACACCATATATTTT. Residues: CASSPGSVRNTIYF.

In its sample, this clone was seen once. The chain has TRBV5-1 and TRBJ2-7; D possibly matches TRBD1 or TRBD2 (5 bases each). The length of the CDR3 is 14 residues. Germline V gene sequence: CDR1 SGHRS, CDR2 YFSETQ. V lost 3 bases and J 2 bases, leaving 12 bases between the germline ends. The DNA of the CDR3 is TGCGCCAGCAGCTCCGGGACCGGAGCCTACGAGCAGTACTTC. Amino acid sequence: CASSSGTGAYEQYF.